These 20 T cell receptor beta chains originate from one sample sequenced in a study of cytomegalovirus exposure and HLA in healthy donors. Primers: 60 Vbeta forward and 13 Jbeta reverse. Assay used: immunoSEQ multiplex PCR; TCRdb lists only in-frame clones, some missing. Of 75,000 to 100,000 clones in the sample, approximately 79% were seen once. Sequencing was done on a sample of PBMCs. These receptors originate from a male donor in good health and CMV-seronegative.

With regard to this clone: The junction departs from germline at one end; a sequencing error may be responsible. The rearrangement joins TRBV18 to TRBJ2-7; D might be TRBD1 (6 bases). CDR1 KGHSH and CDR2 LQKENI come from the germline V gene. The CDR3 extends over 15 amino acids. This CDR3 reads CASSPRTVGVYEQYF. As DNA, the CDR3 is TGTGCCAGCTCCCCACGGACAGTTGGGGTCTACGAGCAGTACTTC. Full variable domain (outside the CDR3, taken from reference TRBV18 and TRBJ2-7): NAGVMQNPRHLVRRRGQEARLRCSPMKGHSHVYWYRQLPEEGLKFMVYLQKENIIDESGMPKERFSAEFPKEGPSILRIQQVVRGDSAAYFCASSPRTVGVYEQYFGPGTRLTVT.

J is TRBJ2-7 and V is TRBV4-1; TRBD2 agrees at 11 bases. CDR1 and CDR2 from the germline V gene are MGHRA and YSYEKL. The CDR3 consists of 17 residues. Germline trimming cut 5 bases from V and 0 bases from J; bases unmatched to any gene: 9. The CDR3 here is CASSKGLAASSSYEQYF. The CDR3 DNA reads as TGCGCCAGCAGCAAGGGACTAGCGGCTTCTAGCTCCTACGAGCAGTACTTC.

This sequence joins TRBV5-4 and TRBJ2-1; 8 bases are a match to TRBD2. This CDR3 spans 13 amino acids. Losses at the gene ends were 3 bases for V and 12 bases for J; bases not matched to a gene: 8. CDR1 and CDR2 from the germline V gene are SGHNT and YYREEE (reference sequence). As DNA, the CDR3 is TGTGCCAGCAGCTCCCCGGGACTAGAAAGGCAGTTCTTC. Residues: CASSSPGLERQFF.

This clone showed up just a few times. This chain uses TRBV4-2 with TRBJ2-7; D might be TRBD2 (6 bases). Germline assignment: CDR1 LGHNA and CDR2 YNFKEQ. The CDR3 is 14 residues long. The germline V and J ends were trimmed by 0 bases and 3 bases, with 9 bases remaining between them. The CDR3 nucleotides are TGTGCCAGCAGCCAAGACCAGGGACTCTACGAGCAGTACTTC. Translation gives CASSQDQGLYEQYF.

This clone was seen a single time. This chain joins TRBV20-1 and TRBJ1-5, with D tentatively TRBD1 (5 bases). The CDR3 consists of 11 residues. Trimming shortened V by 8 bases and J by 11 bases, and 16 bases separated the two germline ends. Germline loops: CDR1 DFQATT, CDR2 SNEGSKA (reference sequence). The CDR3 sequence is CSPRGCLSQHF. The CDR3 nucleotides are TGCAGTCCCCGGGGGTGCTTGTCCCAGCATTTT.

The V gene is TRBV15, the J gene TRBJ2-7; D unresolved. Germline lookup yields CDR1 LNHNV and CDR2 YYDKDF (reference sequence). CDR3 size: 15 residues. The V and J ends lost 5 bases and 6 bases respectively, with 20 bases between them. CDR3: CATSPTLALVVEQYF. Written as DNA, the CDR3 is TGTGCCACCAGCCCAACGCTGGCTTTGGTGGTCGAGCAGTACTTC. The variable domain in full, completed from reference TRBV15 and TRBJ2-7, reads DAMVIQNPRYQVTQFGKPVTLSCSQTLNHNVMYWYQQKSSQAPKLLFHYYDKDFNNEADTPDNFQSRRPNTSFCFLDIRSPGLGDTAMYLCATSPTLALVVEQYFGPGTRLTVT.

The rearrangement joins TRBV9 to TRBJ1-1, with TRBD1 identical over 7 bases. This CDR3 spans 14 amino acids. Germline V gene data show CDR1 as SGDLS and CDR2 as YYNGEE. The trim removed 2 bases at V and 1 base at J, leaving 2 bases unmatched. The CDR3 is CASSVGTANTEAFF. Here the CDR3 DNA reads TGTGCCAGCAGCGTCGGGACAGCGAACACTGAAGCTTTCTTT. Full variable domain (missing parts from reference TRBV9 and TRBJ1-1): DSGVTQTPKHLITATGQRVTLRCSPRSGDLSVYWYQQSLDQGLQFLIQYYNGEERAKGNILERFSAQQFPDLHSELNLSSLELGDSALYFCASSVGTANTEAFFGQGTRLTVV.

The chain combines TRBV30 with TRBJ2-7; D might be TRBD2 (6 bases). The length of the CDR3 is 14 residues. Germline CDR1 GTSNPN, CDR2 SVGIG (reference sequence). The ends were cut back, 7 bases at V and 0 bases at J, with 16 bases in the middle. The CDR3: CAFFRSGSSYEQYF. In nucleotides, the CDR3 is TGTGCCTTTTTCCGCTCCGGGAGCTCCTACGAGCAGTACTTC.

The chain is built from TRBV4-3 and TRBJ2-7; 12 bases align to TRBD2. After removal of 4 bases from V and 4 bases from J, the junction contained 5 bases not matched to a gene. Germline V lookup: CDR1 LGHNA, CDR2 YSLEER. The CDR3 spans 15 residues. This chain's CDR3 is CASSRGTSGSYEQYF. CDR3 DNA: TGCGCCAGCAGCCGGGGGACTAGCGGGTCTTACGAGCAGTACTTC.

This clone appeared a single time. V is TRBV28 and J is TRBJ1-5, with no clear D. The germline CDR1 and CDR2 sequences are MDHEN and SYDVKM. The V end lost 1 base, the J end lost 4 bases, and 11 bases lay between the germline ends. The CDR3 length is 15 residues. DNA of the CDR3: TGTGCCAGCAGTTTATCCAGCGGTTTGAATCAGCCCCAGCATTTT. Translated, it gives CASSLSSGLNQPQHF.

The V gene is TRBV5-1, the J gene TRBJ2-5; TRBD1 is a possible D gene (6 bases). The germline gives CDR1 SGHRS, CDR2 YFSETQ. CDR3 length equals 14 residues. With 0 bases removed from V and 2 bases from J, the gap between germline ends came to 8 bases. CDR3 bases: TGCGCCAGCAGCTTGGGGACAGCACAAGAGACCCAGTACTTC. It specifies CASSLGTAQETQYF.

This chain joins TRBV28 and TRBJ1-2; tentatively, D is TRBD1 (5 bases). CDR1 and CDR2 (germline): MDHEN, SYDVKM. Deletions cut 8 bases from V and 2 bases from J, with 15 bases between. CDR3 length: 14 amino acids. Written as DNA, the CDR3 is TGTGCCAGCCGGCGGGGGTGGGAAAACTATGGCTACACCTTC. This gives the protein CASRRGWENYGYTF.

The chain recombines TRBV7-3 with TRBJ1-1; 7 nucleotides agree with TRBD1. The germline V gene has CDR1 SGHTA and CDR2 FQGTGA. There are 14 residues in the CDR3. V gave up 5 bases and J gave up 5 bases; unmatched junction bases: 8. The chain's CDR3 is CASSLSGGKTEAFF. CDR3 sequence (DNA): TGTGCCAGCAGCCTGTCAGGGGGTAAGACTGAAGCTTTCTTT.

The chain joins TRBV7-3 to TRBJ2-3; 13 bases fit TRBD2. CDR1 is SGHTA, CDR2 FQGTGA, per germline. V dropped 5 bases and J dropped 3; count of bases not matched to a gene: 5. The CDR3 is 16 residues long. The CDR3 spells CASSPQTSGRTDTQYF. In nucleotides, the CDR3 is TGTGCCAGCAGCCCCCAGACTAGCGGGAGGACAGATACGCAGTATTTT.

The chain joins TRBV6-5 to TRBJ2-3; 8 nucleotides align to TRBD2. Germline lookup yields CDR1 MNHEY and CDR2 SVGAGI. Trimming took 0 bases from V and 9 from J; bases not matched to a gene: 5. The length of the CDR3 is 14 residues. CDR3 sequence reads: CASSYSRTSSTQYF. The CDR3 DNA follows: TGTGCCAGCAGTTACTCCCGGACTAGCTCGACGCAGTATTTT.

CDR3: CASSGVNGYTF. DNA of the CDR3: TGTGCCAGCAGCGGCGTCAATGGCTACACCTTC. The chain uses TRBV9 and TRBJ1-2; no clear D. This CDR3 contains 11 residues. V was cut by 3 bases and J by 6 bases, with 6 bases left in between. From germline, CDR1 is SGDLS and CDR2 YYNGEE.

The CDR3 DNA is TGTGCCAGTAGTATAGTAGCTAGCGGGTACAATGAGCAGTTCTTC. It is translated as CASSIVASGYNEQFF. The genes are TRBV19 and TRBJ2-1; 8 bases match TRBD2. V trimming: 1 base; J trimming: 4 bases; junction bases outside the gene matches: 3. This CDR3 comprises 15 residues. The germline gives CDR1 LNHDA, CDR2 SQIVND (reference sequence).

The rearrangement links TRBV30 to TRBJ1-5, with D tentatively TRBD1 (5 bases). V was clipped by 7 bases and J by 2 bases, with 15 bases between them. The CDR3 sequence is 14 residues long. Germline-derived CDR1 and CDR2 are GTSNPN and SVGIG (reference sequence). The CDR3 sequence is CASQQAGGNQPQHF. The CDR3 DNA follows: TGTGCCTCCCAACAGGCGGGGGGCAATCAGCCCCAGCATTTT.

The chain carries TRBV7-9 and TRBJ1-2; TRBD1 is a possible D gene (6 bases). The germline V and J ends were trimmed by 0 bases and 2 bases, with 13 bases remaining between them. Germline CDR1 is SEHNR and CDR2 is FQNEAQ (reference sequence). CDR3 size: 16 residues. The chain's CDR3 is CASSLAGADGNYGYTF. CDR3 coding DNA: TGTGCCAGCAGCTTAGCGGGGGCAGACGGGAACTATGGCTACACCTTC. Full variable domain (outside the CDR3, taken from reference TRBV7-9 and TRBJ1-2): DTGVSQNPRHKITKRGQNVTFRCDPISEHNRLYWYRQTLGQGPEFLTYFQNEAQLEKSRLLSDRFSAERPKGSFSTLEIQRTEQGDSAMYLCASSLAGADGNYGYTFGSGTRLTVV.

The gene calls are TRBV5-1 and TRBJ1-3; D perhaps matches TRBD1 (5 bases). The CDR3 consists of 14 residues. Trimming pared 1 base from V and 4 bases from J, leaving 9 bases between. Germline CDR1 reads SGHRS; CDR2 reads YFSETQ. DNA for the CDR3: TGCGCCAGCAGCTTGCAGGGTACGGGAAACACCATATATTTT. Translating it yields CASSLQGTGNTIYF. Looking up the rest from reference TRBV5-1 and TRBJ1-3 gives the full variable domain: KAGVTQTPRYLIKTRGQQVTLSCSPISGHRSVSWYQQTPGQGLQFLFEYFSETQRNKGNFPGRFSGRQFSNSRSEMNVSTLELGDSALYLCASSLQGTGNTIYFGEGSWLTVV.